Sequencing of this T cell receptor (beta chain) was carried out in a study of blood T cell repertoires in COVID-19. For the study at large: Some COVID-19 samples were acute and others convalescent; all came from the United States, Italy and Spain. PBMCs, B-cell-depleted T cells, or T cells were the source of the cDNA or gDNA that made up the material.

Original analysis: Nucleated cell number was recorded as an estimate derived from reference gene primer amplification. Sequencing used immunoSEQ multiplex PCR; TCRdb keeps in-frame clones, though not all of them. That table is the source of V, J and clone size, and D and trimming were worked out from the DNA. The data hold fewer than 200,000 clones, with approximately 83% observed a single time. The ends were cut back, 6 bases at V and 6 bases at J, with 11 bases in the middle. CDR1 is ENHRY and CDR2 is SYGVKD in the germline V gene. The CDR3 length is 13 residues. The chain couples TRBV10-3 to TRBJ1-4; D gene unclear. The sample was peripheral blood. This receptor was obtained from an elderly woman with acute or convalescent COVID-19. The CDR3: CAISPGPDEKLFF. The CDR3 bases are TGTGCCATCAGCCCCGGTCCGGATGAAAAACTGTTTTTT.